The 20 T cell receptor beta chains presented below share a single source sample, sequenced in a study of radiotherapy plus CTLA-4 blockade in lung cancer. TCRdb's table, derived via immunoSEQ multiplex PCR, lists solely in-frame clones and lacks some. The sample contains 40,000 to 45,000 clones, 60% to 80% of which appear only once. The specimen was peripheral blood, collected from a patient treated with radiotherapy plus ipilimumab. The origin of the receptors is a human donor with non-small cell lung cancer whose response to radiotherapy plus ipilimumab could not be evaluated.

The V and J genes are TRBV6-5 and TRBJ2-1; D may be TRBD1 (5 bases). The germline V gene encodes CDR1 MNHEY and CDR2 SVGAGI. Deletions cut 2 bases from V and 0 bases from J, with 11 bases between. This CDR3 contains 16 residues. DNA for the CDR3: TGTGCCAGCAGTTACGGGGCCCCGAGCTCCTACAATGAGCAGTTCTTC. Protein sequence: CASSYGAPSSYNEQFF.

The J gene is TRBJ2-7, the V gene TRBV29-1, with 11 nucleotides matching TRBD2. CDR1 and CDR2 (germline): SQVTM, ANQGSEA. V dropped 0 bases and J dropped 3; count of bases not matched to a gene: 7. This CDR3 is built from 16 residues. CDR3 protein: CSVEDITSGSVYEQYF. In DNA form, the CDR3 reads TGCAGCGTTGAAGATATTACTAGCGGGAGCGTCTACGAGCAGTACTTC.

The chain joins TRBV9 to TRBJ2-6; perhaps TRBD1 as D (6 bases). Germline CDR1 reads SGDLS; CDR2 reads YYNGEE. V lost 0 bases and J 4 bases, leaving 14 bases between the germline ends. The CDR3 consists of 17 residues. The DNA of the CDR3 is TGTGCCAGCAGCGTAGCTTTCCAGGGGACCGGGGCCAACGTCCTGACTTTC. This codes for CASSVAFQGTGANVLTF.

This chain links TRBV2 with TRBJ2-5; TRBD2 is a possible D gene (6 bases). V lost 1 base and J 2 bases, leaving 20 bases between the germline ends. The CDR3 totals 18 residues. Germline CDR1 reads SNHLY; CDR2 reads FYNNEI. CDR3 amino acids: CASSEGWLRGRGQETQYF. The CDR3 DNA reads as TGTGCCAGCAGTGAAGGGTGGTTGAGGGGACGGGGGCAAGAGACCCAGTACTTC.

The chain carries TRBV9 and TRBJ2-7; weak D call: TRBD2 (5 bases). This CDR3 comprises 15 residues. Trimming left V 3 bases short and J 0 bases short, with 13 bases between. The germline gives CDR1 SGDLS, CDR2 YYNGEE. CDR3 amino acids: CASSAGRRSSYEQYF. In nucleotides, the CDR3 is TGTGCCAGCAGCGCTGGGAGAAGGAGCTCCTACGAGCAGTACTTC.

This sequence joins TRBV21-1 and TRBJ2-3; the DNA was not used to check the table's D call, TRBD2. TRBV21-1 has pseudogene status. CDR3 length equals 17 residues. The CDR3 is CASSLGGGGGSTDTQYF. The CDR3 coding sequence is TGTGCCAGCAGCCTAGGAGGTGGGGGGGGGAGCACAGATACGCAGTATTTT.

The chain is built from TRBV7-9 and TRBJ1-4; 8 bases map to TRBD1. This CDR3 is built from 15 residues. Germline-derived CDR1 and CDR2 are SEHNR and FQNEAQ (reference sequence). The V and J ends lost 5 bases and 2 bases, in that order; junction bases with no gene match: 4. CDR3 residues: CASSTYRGTNEKLFF. The CDR3 nucleotides are TGTGCCAGCAGCACGTACAGGGGGACTAATGAAAAACTGTTTTTT.

J is TRBJ1-6 and V is TRBV4-2; 7 bases match TRBD1. The CDR3 totals 16 residues. Per germline, CDR1 LGHNA and CDR2 YNFKEQ. J was trimmed by 8 bases and V by 1 base; bases with no gene match: 8. CDR3 region: CASSQGGTEVDSPLHF. CDR3 sequence (DNA): TGTGCCAGCAGCCAAGGTGGGACAGAAGTGGATTCACCCCTCCACTTT.

This chain joins TRBV6-1 and TRBJ1-4; TRBD1 aligns across 7 bases. The CDR3 extends over 14 amino acids. Germline CDR1 MNHNS, CDR2 SASEGT. V shed 6 bases, J shed 5 bases, and the junction held 6 bases outside the gene matches. In nucleotides, the CDR3 is TGTGCCAGCAGAGGGGACAGCCGGAATGAAAAACTGTTTTTT. Translated: CASRGDSRNEKLFF.

This clone appeared a few times. V gene TRBV5-5 combines with J gene TRBJ1-3, with D possibly matching TRBD1 (5 bases). With 2 bases removed from V and 2 bases from J, the gap between germline ends came to 8 bases. CDR1 and CDR2 (germline): SGHKS, YYEKEE (reference sequence). The CDR3 runs 14 residues. As DNA, the CDR3 is TGTGCCAGCAGCTTCCCGGGGGCTGGAAACACCATATATTTT. Residues: CASSFPGAGNTIYF.

The chain uses TRBV19 and TRBJ2-3; TRBD2 matches 7 bases. J gave up 6 bases and V 5 bases, and 8 bases lay outside the gene matches. Germline V gives CDR1 LNHDA, CDR2 SQIVND (reference sequence). This CDR3 has 14 amino acids. The CDR3: CASSPIGGGDTQYF. In DNA, the CDR3 is TGTGCCAGTAGTCCTATAGGCGGGGGTGATACGCAGTATTTT.

The sample holds one count of this clone. This rearrangement joins TRBV28 to TRBJ2-7; D might be TRBD2 (6 bases). The CDR3 is 14 residues long. From germline, CDR1 is MDHEN and CDR2 SYDVKM. V was cut by 2 bases and J by 3 bases, with 11 bases left in between. The CDR3 region has the DNA TGTGCCAGCAGTTTAACGGGGGAGCTCTACGAGCAGTACTTC. As protein: CASSLTGELYEQYF.

The gene calls are TRBV29-1 and TRBJ2-7; TRBD2 is a possible D gene (6 bases). The V gene's germline CDR1 is SQVTM and CDR2 ANQGSEA. This CDR3 has 14 residues. The V end lost 4 bases, the J end lost 2 bases, and 15 bases lay between the germline ends. The CDR3 sequence is CSVGVTGATYEQYF. In DNA, the CDR3 is TGCAGCGTTGGGGTAACGGGAGCTACCTACGAGCAGTACTTC.

The rearrangement links TRBV13 to TRBJ1-5; perhaps TRBD1 as D (5 bases). V lost 5 bases to trimming and J lost 9 bases, with 17 bases between them. CDR1 is PRHDT, CDR2 FYEKMQ, per germline (reference sequence). This CDR3 is 14 amino acids long. The DNA for the CDR3 is TGTGCCAGCAGCCTACAGCGGAGGGGCGCGCCCCAGCATTTT. Its protein is CASSLQRRGAPQHF. Supplemented by reference TRBV13 and TRBJ1-5, the full variable domain reads AAGVIQSPRHLIKEKRETATLKCYPIPRHDTVYWYQQGPGQDPQFLISFYEKMQSDKGSIPDRFSAQQFSDYHSELNMSSLELGDSALYFCASSLQRRGAPQHFGDGTRLSIL.

The chain carries TRBV7-2 and TRBJ1-6, with 9 bases that match TRBD1. CDR1 SGHTA and CDR2 FQGNSA come from the germline V gene. The ends lost 5 bases at V and 10 bases at J; junction bases unmatched: 9. The CDR3 extends over 15 amino acids. The CDR3 protein is CASSMGTGTKSPLHF. CDR3 DNA: TGTGCCAGCAGCATGGGGACAGGGACCAAATCACCCCTCCACTTT.

This chain joins TRBV7-2 and TRBJ1-3, with D perhaps TRBD1 (5 bases). In germline, CDR1 is SGHTA, CDR2 FQGNSA. V lost 1 base and J 4 bases, leaving 11 bases between the germline ends. CDR3 length equals 15 residues. The CDR3 here is CASSLDRGRGNTIYF. The DNA for the CDR3 is TGTGCCAGCAGCTTAGACCGGGGGAGGGGAAACACCATATATTTT.

The chain employs TRBV7-2 and TRBJ2-2; TRBD2 matches at 7 bases. J lost 1 base, V lost 6 bases, and 5 bases had no gene match. The CDR3 contains 15 residues. Per the germline V gene, CDR1 is SGHTA and CDR2 is FQGNSA. Here the CDR3 reads CASSSGGGNTGELFF. Written as DNA, the CDR3 is TGTGCCAGCAGTTCGGGGGGAGGGAACACCGGGGAGCTGTTTTTT. Complete variable domain (other parts from reference TRBV7-2 and TRBJ2-2): GAGVSQSPSNKVTEKGKDVELRCDPISGHTALYWYRQSLGQGLEFLIYFQGNSAPDKSGLPSDRFSAERTGGSVSTLTIQRTQQEDSAVYLCASSSGGGNTGELFFGEGSRLTVL.

This clone was seen a few times. V gene TRBV4-1 combines with J gene TRBJ1-4; TRBD1 might be the D (5 bases). This CDR3 is 15 amino acids long. Trimming left V 4 bases short and J 7 bases short, with 16 bases between. Germline CDR1 reads MGHRA; CDR2 reads YSYEKL. The DNA of the CDR3 is TGCGCCAGCAGCCTCTCGACATTCCAGGGTGAAAAACTGTTTTTT. Amino acids: CASSLSTFQGEKLFF.

This sequence joins TRBV4-2 and TRBJ1-2, with TRBD1 matching over 7 bases. The CDR3 covers 16 residues. V was pared by 3 bases and J by 7 bases, with 14 bases of the junction left unmatched. CDR1 and CDR2 from the germline V gene are LGHNA and YNFKEQ. The chain's CDR3 is CASSHGPGQKTSGYTF. The CDR3 DNA reads TGTGCCAGCAGCCATGGGCCGGGACAGAAGACCAGTGGCTACACCTTC.

This clone was recorded a few times. The J gene is TRBJ2-2, the V gene TRBV19; D is uncertain. Germline V gives CDR1 LNHDA, CDR2 SQIVND (reference sequence). This CDR3 is 10 amino acids long. Trimming pared 7 bases from V and 7 bases from J, leaving 4 bases between. The CDR3 DNA is TGTGCCAGTAAGCACGGGGAGCTGTTTTTT. Translating it yields CASKHGELFF.